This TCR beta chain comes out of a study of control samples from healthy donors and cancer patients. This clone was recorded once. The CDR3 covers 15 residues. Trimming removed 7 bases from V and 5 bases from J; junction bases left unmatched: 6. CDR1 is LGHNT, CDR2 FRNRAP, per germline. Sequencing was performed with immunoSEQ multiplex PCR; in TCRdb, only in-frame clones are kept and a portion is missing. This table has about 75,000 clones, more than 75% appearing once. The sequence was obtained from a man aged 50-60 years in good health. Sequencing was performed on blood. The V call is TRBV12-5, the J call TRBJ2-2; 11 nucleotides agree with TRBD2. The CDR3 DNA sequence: TGTGCTAGTGTCTCTAGCGGGAGGTTTACCGGGGAGCTGTTTTTT. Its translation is CASVSSGRFTGELFF.